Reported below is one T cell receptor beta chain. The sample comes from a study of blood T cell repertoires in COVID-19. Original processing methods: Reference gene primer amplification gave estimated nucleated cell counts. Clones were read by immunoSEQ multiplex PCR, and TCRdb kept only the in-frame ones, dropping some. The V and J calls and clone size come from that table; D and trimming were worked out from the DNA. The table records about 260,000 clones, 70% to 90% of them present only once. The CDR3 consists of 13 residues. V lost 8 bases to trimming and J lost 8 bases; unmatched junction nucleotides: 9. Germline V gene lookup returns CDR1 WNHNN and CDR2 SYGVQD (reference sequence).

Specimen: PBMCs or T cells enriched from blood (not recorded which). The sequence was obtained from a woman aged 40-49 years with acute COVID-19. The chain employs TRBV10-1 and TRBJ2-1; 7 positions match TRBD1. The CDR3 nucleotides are TGCGCCAGCGGCAAGACAGGGTACGATGAGCAGTTCTTC. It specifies CASGKTGYDEQFF.